Sequencing of this T cell receptor beta chain was carried out in a study of blood T cells in healthy people across ages. A second roughly 7 to 11 cycle PCR used barcoded and J-beta primers. Every sample gave at least 3 million paired-end reads containing CDR3. TCRdb re-called the 5' RACE reads through MiXCR, storing one row per CDR3 protein. The sample yields roughly 1.6 million distinct CDR3 sequences, about 35% seen once. Per-sample PBMC isolation yielded at least 6.5 million cells. CDR3 length: 13 residues. From germline, CDR1 is WNHNN and CDR2 SYGVQD (reference sequence). J was trimmed by 8 bases and V by 6 bases; bases with no gene match: 6. This clonotype has a handful of counts. Antigen: not known. General observations from the study: Researchers judged that diversity estimates from one million T cells fell short of true values. Roughly linearly, TCR beta diversity per million T cells fell as age increased.

Sequenced material: blood. The chain carries TRBV10-1 and TRBJ2-1; 8 nucleotides agree with TRBD1. The receptor was isolated from a woman in her twenties or thirties in good health. CDR3 loop: CASSPDRGDEQFF. CDR3 DNA sequence: TGCGCCAGCAGCCCCGACAGGGGAGATGAGCAGTTCTTC.